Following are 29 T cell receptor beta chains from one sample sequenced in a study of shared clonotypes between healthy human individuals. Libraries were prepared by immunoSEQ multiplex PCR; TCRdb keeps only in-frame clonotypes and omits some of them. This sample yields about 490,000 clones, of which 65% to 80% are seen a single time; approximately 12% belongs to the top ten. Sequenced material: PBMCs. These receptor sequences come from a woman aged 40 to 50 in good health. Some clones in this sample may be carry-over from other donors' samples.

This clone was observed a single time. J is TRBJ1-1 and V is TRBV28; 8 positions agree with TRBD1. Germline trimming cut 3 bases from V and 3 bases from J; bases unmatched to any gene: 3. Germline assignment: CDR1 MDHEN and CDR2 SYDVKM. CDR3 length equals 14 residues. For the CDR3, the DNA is TGTGCCAGCAGTTTGACAGGGGAATACACTGAAGCTTTCTTT. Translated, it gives CASSLTGEYTEAFF.

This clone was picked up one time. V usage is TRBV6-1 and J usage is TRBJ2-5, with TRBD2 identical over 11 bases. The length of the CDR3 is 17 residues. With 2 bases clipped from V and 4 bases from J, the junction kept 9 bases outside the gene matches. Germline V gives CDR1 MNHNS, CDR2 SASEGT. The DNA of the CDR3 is TGTGCCAGCAGTGAAACGACTAGCGGGGCCCTAAGAGAGACCCAGTACTTC. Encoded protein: CASSETTSGALRETQYF.

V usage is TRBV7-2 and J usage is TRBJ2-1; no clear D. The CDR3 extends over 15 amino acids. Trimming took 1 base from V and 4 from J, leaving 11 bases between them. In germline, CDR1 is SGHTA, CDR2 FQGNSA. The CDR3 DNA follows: TGTGCCAGCAGCTTAGAGGTAGGAGTGTACAATGAGCAGTTCTTC. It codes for CASSLEVGVYNEQFF.

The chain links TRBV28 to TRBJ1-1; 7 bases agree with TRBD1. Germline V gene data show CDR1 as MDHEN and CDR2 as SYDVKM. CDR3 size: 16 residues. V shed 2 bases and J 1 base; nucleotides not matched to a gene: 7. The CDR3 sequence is CASSLVDRDPNTEAFF. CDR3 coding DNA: TGTGCCAGCAGTTTAGTTGACAGGGACCCGAACACTGAAGCTTTCTTT.

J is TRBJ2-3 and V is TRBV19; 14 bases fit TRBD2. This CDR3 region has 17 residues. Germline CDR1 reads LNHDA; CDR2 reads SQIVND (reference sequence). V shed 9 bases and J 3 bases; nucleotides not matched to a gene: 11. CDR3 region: CASRTGTSGSKTDTQYF. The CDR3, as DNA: TGTGCCAGCAGAACCGGGACTAGCGGGAGTAAGACAGATACGCAGTATTTT.

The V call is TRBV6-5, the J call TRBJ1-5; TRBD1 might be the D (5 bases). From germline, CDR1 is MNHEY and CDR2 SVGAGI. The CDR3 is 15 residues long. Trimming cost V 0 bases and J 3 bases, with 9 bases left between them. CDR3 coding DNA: TGTGCCAGCAGTTACTCTGGGGCCAACAATCAGCCCCAGCATTTT. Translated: CASSYSGANNQPQHF.

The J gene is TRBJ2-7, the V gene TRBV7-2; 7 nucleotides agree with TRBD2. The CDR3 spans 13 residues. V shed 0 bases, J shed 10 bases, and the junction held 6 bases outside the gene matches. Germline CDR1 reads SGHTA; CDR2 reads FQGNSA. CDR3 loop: CASSLAGTNKQYF. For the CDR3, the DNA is TGTGCCAGCAGCTTAGCTGGGACTAACAAACAGTACTTC.

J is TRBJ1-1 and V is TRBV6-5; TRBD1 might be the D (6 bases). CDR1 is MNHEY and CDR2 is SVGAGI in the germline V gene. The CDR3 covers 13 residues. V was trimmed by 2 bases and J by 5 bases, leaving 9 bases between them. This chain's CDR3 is CASSYVRGTEAFF. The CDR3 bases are TGTGCCAGCAGTTACGTCAGGGGAACTGAAGCTTTCTTT.

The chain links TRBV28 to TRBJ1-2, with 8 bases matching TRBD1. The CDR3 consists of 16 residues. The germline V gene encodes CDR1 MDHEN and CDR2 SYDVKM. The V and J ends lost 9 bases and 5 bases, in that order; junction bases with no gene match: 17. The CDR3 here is CASLGDRGGRLYGYTF. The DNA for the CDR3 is TGTGCCAGTCTGGGAGACAGGGGTGGAAGATTGTATGGCTACACCTTC.

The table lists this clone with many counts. The CDR3 nucleotides are TGTGCCAGCAGCTTAGCGCATGGGGATTGGGAAGAAAAGTTCTTC. It yields the protein CASSLAHGDWEEKFF. J is TRBJ2-1 and V is TRBV11-1; D uncertain. The CDR3 extends over 15 amino acids. V was pared by 0 bases and J by 14 bases, with 20 bases between. Germline CDR1 reads SGHAT; CDR2 reads FQDESV (reference sequence).

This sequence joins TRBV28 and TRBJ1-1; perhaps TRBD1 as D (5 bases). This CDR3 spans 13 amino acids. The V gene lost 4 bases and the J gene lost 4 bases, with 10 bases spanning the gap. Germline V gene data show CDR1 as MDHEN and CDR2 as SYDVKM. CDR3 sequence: CASSSQGVTEAFF. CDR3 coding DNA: TGTGCCAGCAGTTCTCAGGGAGTCACTGAAGCTTTCTTT.

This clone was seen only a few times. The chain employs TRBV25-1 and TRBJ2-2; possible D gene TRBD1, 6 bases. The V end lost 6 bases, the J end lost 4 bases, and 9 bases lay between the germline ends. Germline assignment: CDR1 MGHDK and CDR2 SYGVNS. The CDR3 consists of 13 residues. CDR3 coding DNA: TGTGCCAGCAGAGGGACACCCACCGGGGAGCTGTTTTTT. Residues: CASRGTPTGELFF.

The CDR3 nucleotides are TGCGCCAGCAGCCCAGCCGGGACAGGGGGAAACACCATATATTTT. Protein: CASSPAGTGGNTIYF. This sequence joins TRBV5-1 and TRBJ1-3; 9 bases agree with TRBD1. In germline, CDR1 is SGHRS, CDR2 YFSETQ. The V segment lost 4 bases and the J segment 4 bases; nucleotides outside the gene matches: 6. This CDR3 spans 15 amino acids.

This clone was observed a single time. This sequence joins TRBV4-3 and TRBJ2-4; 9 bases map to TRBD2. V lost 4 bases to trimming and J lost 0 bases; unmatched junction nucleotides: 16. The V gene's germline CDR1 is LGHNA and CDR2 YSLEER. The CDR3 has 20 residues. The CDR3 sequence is CASSPTPLTSGSLAKNIQYF. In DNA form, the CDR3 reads TGCGCCAGCAGCCCAACTCCGCTCACTAGCGGGTCCCTAGCCAAAAACATTCAGTACTTC.

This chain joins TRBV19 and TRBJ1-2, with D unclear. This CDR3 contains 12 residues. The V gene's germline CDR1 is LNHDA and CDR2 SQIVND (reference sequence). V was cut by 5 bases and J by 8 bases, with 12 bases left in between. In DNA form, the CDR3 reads TGTGCCAGTAGTCCATCTATGGGCGGCTACACCTTC. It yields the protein CASSPSMGGYTF. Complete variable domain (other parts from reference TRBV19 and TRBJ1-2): DGGITQSPKYLFRKEGQNVTLSCEQNLNHDAMYWYRQDPGQGLRLIYYSQIVNDFQKGDIAEGYSVSREKKESFPLTVTSAQKNPTAFYLCASSPSMGGYTFGSGTRLTVV.

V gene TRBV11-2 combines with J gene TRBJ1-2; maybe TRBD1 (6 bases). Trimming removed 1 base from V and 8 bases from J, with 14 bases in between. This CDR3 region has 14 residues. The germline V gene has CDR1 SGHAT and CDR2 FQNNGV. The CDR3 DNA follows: TGTGCCAGCAGCTTAGGGGCCAGGGGTCCGGGCTACACCTTC. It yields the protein CASSLGARGPGYTF.

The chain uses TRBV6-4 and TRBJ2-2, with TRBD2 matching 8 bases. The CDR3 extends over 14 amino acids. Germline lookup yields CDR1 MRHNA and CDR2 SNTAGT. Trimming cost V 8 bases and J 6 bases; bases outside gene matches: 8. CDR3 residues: CASQSGSGAGELFF. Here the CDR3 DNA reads TGTGCCAGCCAAAGCGGGAGCGGTGCCGGGGAGCTGTTTTTT.

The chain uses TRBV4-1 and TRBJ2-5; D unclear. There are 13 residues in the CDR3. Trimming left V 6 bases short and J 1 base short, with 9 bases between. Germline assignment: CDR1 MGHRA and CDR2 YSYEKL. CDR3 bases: TGCGCCAGCAGGCCAGGCTTCCAAGAGACCCAGTACTTC. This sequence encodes CASRPGFQETQYF.

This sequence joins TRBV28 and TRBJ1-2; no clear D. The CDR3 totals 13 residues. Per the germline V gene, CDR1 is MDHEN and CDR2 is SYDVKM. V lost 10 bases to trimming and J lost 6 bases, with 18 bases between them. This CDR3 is CATQVGPLDGYTF. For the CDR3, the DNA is TGTGCCACCCAGGTAGGCCCTCTGGATGGCTACACCTTC.

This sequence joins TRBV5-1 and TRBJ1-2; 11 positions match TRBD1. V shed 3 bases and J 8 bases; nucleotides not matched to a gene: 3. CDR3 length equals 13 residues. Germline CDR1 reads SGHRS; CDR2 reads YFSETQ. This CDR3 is CASSSGQGAGYTF. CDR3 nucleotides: TGCGCCAGCAGCTCCGGACAGGGGGCCGGCTACACCTTC. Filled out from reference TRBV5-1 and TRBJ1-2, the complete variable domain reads KAGVTQTPRYLIKTRGQQVTLSCSPISGHRSVSWYQQTPGQGLQFLFEYFSETQRNKGNFPGRFSGRQFSNSRSEMNVSTLELGDSALYLCASSSGQGAGYTFGSGTRLTVV.

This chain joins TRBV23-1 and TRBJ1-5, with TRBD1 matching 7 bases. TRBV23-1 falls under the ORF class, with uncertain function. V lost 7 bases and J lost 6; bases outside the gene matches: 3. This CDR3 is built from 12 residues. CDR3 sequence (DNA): TGCGCCAGCATCCACAGGGGTCAGCCCCAGCATTTT. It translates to CASIHRGQPQHF.

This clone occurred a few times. CDR3 bases: TGCGCCAGCAGCCTGGGAGGCGGAGCCTCAAGCTCCTACAATGAGCAGTTCTTC. Its protein is CASSLGGGASSSYNEQFF. The chain combines TRBV5-1 with TRBJ2-1, with D tentatively TRBD2 (6 bases). Germline CDR1 reads SGHRS; CDR2 reads YFSETQ. V gave up 4 bases and J gave up 0 bases, with 20 bases separating them. The CDR3 totals 18 residues. The full variable domain, in which reference TRBV5-1 and TRBJ2-1 provide the parts outside the CDR3, is KAGVTQTPRYLIKTRGQQVTLSCSPISGHRSVSWYQQTPGQGLQFLFEYFSETQRNKGNFPGRFSGRQFSNSRSEMNVSTLELGDSALYLCASSLGGGASSSYNEQFFGPGTRLTVL.

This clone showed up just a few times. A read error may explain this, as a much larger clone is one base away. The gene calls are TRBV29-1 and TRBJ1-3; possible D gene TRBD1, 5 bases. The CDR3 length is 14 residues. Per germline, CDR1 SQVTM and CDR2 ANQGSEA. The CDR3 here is CSVNVGGTGTTIYF. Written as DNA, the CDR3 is TGCAGCGTTAATGTTGGGGGGACGGGAACCACCATATATTTT.

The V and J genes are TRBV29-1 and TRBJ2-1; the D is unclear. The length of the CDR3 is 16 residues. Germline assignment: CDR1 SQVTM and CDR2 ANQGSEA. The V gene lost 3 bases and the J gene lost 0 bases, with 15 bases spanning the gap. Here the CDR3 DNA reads TGCAGCGTTGAGGGTGGTGGCTTCAGCTCCTACAATGAGCAGTTCTTC. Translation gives CSVEGGGFSSYNEQFF.

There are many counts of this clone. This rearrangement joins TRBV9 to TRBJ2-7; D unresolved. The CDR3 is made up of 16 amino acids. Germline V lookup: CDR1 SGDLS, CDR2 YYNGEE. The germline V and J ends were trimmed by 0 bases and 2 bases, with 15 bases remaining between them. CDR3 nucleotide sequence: TGTGCCAGCAGCGTAGGGTCGGGCGCTGGAACCTACGAGCAGTACTTC. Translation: CASSVGSGAGTYEQYF.

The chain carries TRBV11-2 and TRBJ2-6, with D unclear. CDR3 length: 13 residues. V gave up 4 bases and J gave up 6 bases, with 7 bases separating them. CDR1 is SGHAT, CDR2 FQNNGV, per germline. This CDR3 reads CASSSAAANVLTF. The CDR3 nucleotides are TGTGCCAGCAGCTCAGCCGCGGCCAACGTCCTGACTTTC.

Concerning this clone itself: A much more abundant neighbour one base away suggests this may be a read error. The CDR3 DNA reads TGTGCCAGCAGTCAGGGCTCTGGGGCCAACGTCCTGACTTTC. It specifies CASSQGSGANVLTF. The chain joins TRBV2 to TRBJ2-6, with D possibly TRBD1 on 5 matching bases. The V end lost 5 bases, the J end lost 0 bases, and 5 bases lay between the germline ends. Looked up from germline, CDR1 is SNHLY and CDR2 is FYNNEI. CDR3 size: 14 residues. Full variable domain (rest looked up from reference TRBV2 and TRBJ2-6): EPEVTQTPSHQVTQMGQEVILRCVPISNHLYFYWYRQILGQKVEFLVSFYNNEISEKSEIFDDQFSVERPDGSNFTLKIRSTKLEDSAMYFCASSQGSGANVLTFGAGSRLTVL.

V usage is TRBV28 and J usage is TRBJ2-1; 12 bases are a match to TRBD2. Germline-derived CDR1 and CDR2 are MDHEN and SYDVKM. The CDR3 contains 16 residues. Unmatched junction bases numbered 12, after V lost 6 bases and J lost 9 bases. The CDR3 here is CASRDTSGRPGGEQFF. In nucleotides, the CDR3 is TGTGCCAGCAGGGACACTAGCGGGAGGCCCGGGGGTGAGCAGTTCTTC.

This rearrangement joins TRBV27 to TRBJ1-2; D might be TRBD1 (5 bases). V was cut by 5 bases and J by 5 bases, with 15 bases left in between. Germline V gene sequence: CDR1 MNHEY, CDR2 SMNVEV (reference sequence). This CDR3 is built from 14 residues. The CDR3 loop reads CASSPTRQSYGYTF. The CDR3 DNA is TGTGCCAGCAGTCCGACGCGACAGTCATATGGCTACACCTTC.